This TCR beta chain was sequenced for a study of cytomegalovirus exposure and HLA in healthy donors (TCRdb year 2017). At the level of the whole study: In an earlier analysis of fewer than 750 of the donors, less than 350 Gb of sequence data and 117 million unique TCR beta sequences from about 179 million T cells were reported. An early release that covered around 590 HLA-typed donors contained approximately 290 gigabases of sequencing data and around 80 million unique TCR sequences. Of the 350 to 450 genotyped donors, around 81% fell in the genetic ancestry cluster associated with self-reported Caucasian donors. The study aimed to test whether signatures of past pathogen exposure could be identified by cataloging public T cell receptors. Using immunosequencing, the study profiled T cell repertoires from about 620 subjects and related those repertoires to cytomegalovirus serostatus. In addition to the first cohort of approximately 670 subjects, a separate validation cohort of 130 or so different subjects was used. To predict cytomegalovirus infection status, the study combined high-throughput TCR immunosequencing, statistical association of individual TCRs with disease status, and machine learning. A later analysis re-examined previously published TCR beta repertoires from more than 550 donors and added high-resolution HLA genotyping to investigate patterns of TCR occurrence. Rather than using new phenotypic data, the later analysis identified candidate immune exposures from TCR beta sequences and from how often those sequences occurred across donors. An earlier analysis of 587 of the donors used high-throughput TCR beta sequencing to judge whether each TCR beta V gene segment behaved as functional or pseudogenic. Donor age, sex, ethnicity and CMV serostatus were compiled together with the repertoire data. Genome-wide SNP genotypes for about 55% of the 666 donors were used in a later genetic analysis, which treated that subset as a discovery cohort. Every discovery cohort repertoire had been produced on one sequencing platform. HLA typing included class I and class II loci at four-digit resolution. The number of typed donors differed by locus: 629-630 for A, B, C, DRB1 and DQB1; some 500 for DQA1; 606 for DPA1; and approximately 450 for DPB1. Five DR-DQ haplotypes were handled as single units for association and clustering, since linkage in the cohort was strong. On average, about 240,000 unique TCR beta nucleotide sequences were sequenced per donor among about 400 genotyped donors of the cohort, with roughly 18% of those sequences being non-productive. General conclusions and limits of the study: According to a later genetic analysis, donors in an Asian-associated ancestry cluster had fewer N-insertions in productive TCRs than the approximately 650-donor mean. A later analysis found that most CMV-associated TCR beta chains appeared HLA-restricted, with HLA associations seemingly driven largely by CMV exposure. The cohort was sequenced for TCR beta chains only, and without alpha or paired-chain data the features that could be detected were limited. HLA typing was unavailable for some donors at each locus, so association tests used only the typed subset. Some IMGT-functional V segments, including TRBV6-2 and TRBV6-3, could not be told apart with the 87-base-pair reads, so those segments were excluded. A further reported finding was that TCR beta sequences accurately predicted the HLA-A and HLA-B alleles for most subjects in the first cohort. A later analysis found that TCR association rates varied across HLA loci, with DRB1 alleles showing the most associated TCRs and HLA-C alleles the fewest. The sequencing pipeline was judged likely to have produced a cluster of highly shared sequence variants as a technical artifact. In a later analysis, 16,951 TCR beta sequences were associated with specific HLA alleles at a false discovery rate of 0.05. According to the authors, the approach could potentially be generalized to other disease states and immunological phenotypes. A later analysis found that HLA-associated TCR beta chains were more clonally expanded and had lower generation probabilities than equally common non-associated chains. In the study, around 150 TCR beta chains were listed as associated with cytomegalovirus. When HLA alleles, especially DR and DQ, strongly co-occurred, TCR associations were difficult to assign to individual alleles. Several of the top co-occurrence clusters appeared to be linked to parvovirus B19, influenza, CMV and Epstein-Barr virus, according to a later analysis. Immune exposure information for the cohort was limited to CMV serostatus. V-gene and J-gene trimming of TCR beta chains was associated with a missense DCLRE1C variant in a later genetic analysis, and the association was replicated in an independent cohort. Presence/absence analyses assumed roughly uniform sequencing depth across donors, an assumption that may not hold. In both the original and validation cohorts, the classifier was reported to diagnose cytomegalovirus status with high specificity and sensitivity. The earlier analysis of about 600 of the donors excluded approximately 17 rarely observed V segments, including chromosome 9 orphons, because counts were too low. A few of the identified cytomegalovirus-associated TCR beta chains were confirmed in vitro to be specific for cytomegalovirus antigens. In an earlier analysis of 587 of the donors, most TCR beta V segments appeared in productive rearrangements about 90% or about 30% of the time, broadly matching IMGT annotations. Linkage disequilibrium might explain the correlated functional status among segregating V segments, but an unknown experimental factor could not be excluded. While some public TCRs were present in many individuals, most TCR sequences turned up only very rarely across donors.

The library came from the immunoSEQ multiplex PCR assay. For the multiplex PCR, a mixture combining 60 forward primers for TCR Vbeta segments and 13 reverse primers for TCR Jbeta segments was used. Amplification of the CDR3 region of rearranged TCR beta genes was performed with a multiplex PCR assay on genomic DNA. Amplified TCR beta libraries were sequenced as 87-base-pair reads on the Illumina HiSeq System. Per the original workflow: In a later analysis, around 80 million unique TCR beta chains were counted across the roughly 670 repertoires, and around 10 million of these chains were shared by at least two donors. Raw reads were error-corrected and collapsed into unique sequences by a nearest-neighbor algorithm in which closely related sequences were merged to remove PCR and sequencing errors. CDR3 sequences were aligned to IMGT reference sequences to assign V, D and J gene segments. Each retained sequence needed at least a six-nucleotide match to both a V gene segment and a J gene segment. A rearrangement was called productive if the CDR3 had no stop codons and remained in frame with V and J, and every other rearrangement was called non-productive. CDR3 was defined according to IMGT convention as the region running from the second conserved V-encoded cysteine to the conserved J-encoded phenylalanine. Sequences without an unambiguous match to a single V gene segment were excluded from the earlier analysis of about 600 of the donors. In an earlier analysis of around 590 of the donors, a V segment was called functional when productive rearrangements were above 56.7%, and segregating when the standard deviation between donors exceeded 5%. A statistical classification framework was built for diagnosing cytomegalovirus status from the catalog of TCR beta chain sequences. In a later analysis, TCR nucleotide sequences were compared against IMGT/GENE-DB human TR gene sequences so that V and J genes could be assigned. Using the TCRdist pipeline, a later analysis assigned CDR3 sequences along with most-parsimonious VDJ recombination scenarios. In a later analysis, every TCR beta chain was defined by the combination of its CDR3 amino acid sequence and its V-gene family, and reads without a unique V-gene family were dropped. As a way to deal with suspected cross-contamination and a sequencing artifact, a later analysis dropped 450 to 700 nucleotide sequences that were highly shared and had low generation probability. A later analysis calculated a clonal expansion index for each public chain from normalized within-repertoire ranks of inferred template counts. In a later analysis, generation probabilities were computed with a VDJ recombination model fitted to out-of-frame rearrangements, and the resulting probabilities were checked against IGoR. Hypergeometric tests were used in a later analysis to score TCR-TCR, TCR-HLA and TCR-CMV co-occurrence, with a repertoire-size bias correction applied to the TCR pairs. To estimate false discovery rates, a later analysis permuted the HLA or CMV assignments 20 times. A later analysis grouped co-occurring TCRs with DBSCAN, adding TCRdist sequence similarity when clustering within HLA-allele-positive subsets. Repertoires with fewer than 30,000 or more than 120,000 public chains, plus five repertoires with anomalous nucleotide sharing, were excluded from co-occurrence clustering. The source is immuneACCESS, and TCRdb retained only in-frame sequences with V and J called. Part of the clones is not carried over; for the studies checked, unresolved V genes explain less than half of this, and the remainder is unexplained. That table gives V, J and clone size, and the DNA gave D and trimming. The sample table records approximately 88,000 clones; roughly 80% of these occur just once. Jointly, the top ten make up approximately 7% of the sample.

There are 13 amino acids in the CDR3, from cysteine to phenylalanine inclusive. The sequence is cut down to CDR3 DNA, 39 bases in frame from base 1. The V end loses 4 bases and the J end loses 6 bases, and a stretch of 15 bases separates them. The CDR1 and CDR2 encoded by the germline V gene (reference sequence) are GTSNPN and SVGIG. Note on this clone: Its antigen is not yet known. Base qualities were left out, and no much larger clone turns up one base away.

The cohort consisted of approximately 670 healthy bone marrow donors. All cohort members were sampled while nominally healthy, although unrecorded immune exposures were likely present. The donor tested CMV seropositive, placing the donor among the approximately 290 seropositive members of the cohort. A peripheral blood sample was provided by each donor, and peripheral blood mononuclear cells were used for TCR beta sequencing. The Qiagen DNeasy Blood Extraction Kit was used to extract genomic DNA from the blood cell samples. This receptor was obtained from a man aged 50-59 years in good health and CMV-seropositive. The V and J segments used are TRBV30 and TRBJ1-2; the D gene is possibly TRBD1, with 6 bases matching. The source material was PBMCs. This receptor carries the CDR3 CAWNPSGDNGYTF. The nucleotides read TGTGCCTGGAACCCCTCAGGGGACAATGGCTACACCTTC.